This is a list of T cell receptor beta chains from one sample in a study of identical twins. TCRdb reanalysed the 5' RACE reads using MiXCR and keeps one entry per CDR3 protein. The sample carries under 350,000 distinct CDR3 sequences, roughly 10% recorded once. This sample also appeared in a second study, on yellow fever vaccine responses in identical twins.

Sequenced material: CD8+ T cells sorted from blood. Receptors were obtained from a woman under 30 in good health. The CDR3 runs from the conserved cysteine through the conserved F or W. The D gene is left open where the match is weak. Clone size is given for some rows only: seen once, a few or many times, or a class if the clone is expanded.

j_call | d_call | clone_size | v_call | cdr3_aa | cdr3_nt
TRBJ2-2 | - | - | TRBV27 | CASSPAFTGELFF | TGTGCCAGCAGTCCGGCCTTCACCGGGGAGCTGTTTTTT
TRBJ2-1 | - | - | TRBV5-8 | CASSERARTYNEQFF | TGTGCCAGCAGCGAGCGGGCGCGAACCTACAATGAGCAGTTCTTC
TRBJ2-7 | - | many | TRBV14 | CASSHSYEQYF | TGTGCCAGCAGCCATTCCTACGAGCAGTACTTC
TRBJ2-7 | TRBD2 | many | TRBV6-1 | CASSPLAGGYEQYF | TGTGCCAGCAGTCCCCTAGCGGGAGGCTACGAGCAGTACTTC
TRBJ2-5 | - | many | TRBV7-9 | CASSLGAEQETQYF | TGTGCCAGCAGCTTAGGGGCAGAACAAGAGACCCAGTACTTC
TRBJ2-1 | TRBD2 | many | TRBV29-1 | CSVAQREGRGEQFF | TGCAGCGTTGCCCAGCGGGAGGGCCGCGGGGAGCAGTTCTTC
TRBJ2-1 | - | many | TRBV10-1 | CASSESGGMPYNEQFF | TGCGCCAGCAGTGAGTCTGGCGGGATGCCCTACAATGAGCAGTTCTTC
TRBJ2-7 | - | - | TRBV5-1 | CASRRDYEQYF | TGCGCCAGCAGGAGAGACTACGAGCAGTACTTC
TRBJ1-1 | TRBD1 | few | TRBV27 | CASSSRQGLDTEAFF | TGTGCCAGCAGTTCCCGACAGGGGTTGGACACTGAAGCTTTCTTT
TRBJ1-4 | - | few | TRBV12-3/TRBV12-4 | CASSLPGAYNEKLFF | TGTGCCAGCAGTTTGCCCGGGGCTTATAATGAAAAACTGTTTTTT
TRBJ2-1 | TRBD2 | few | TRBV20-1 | CSARDYLAGGRNEQFF | TGCAGTGCTAGAGATTATCTAGCGGGAGGGCGGAATGAGCAGTTCTTC
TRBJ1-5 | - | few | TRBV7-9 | CASSLASTGGQPQHF | TGTGCCAGCAGCTTAGCGTCAACCGGAGGACAGCCCCAGCATTTT
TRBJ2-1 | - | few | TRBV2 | CASSELGSGTLYNEQFF | TGTGCCAGCAGTGAATTAGGTAGTGGGACACTCTACAATGAGCAGTTCTTC
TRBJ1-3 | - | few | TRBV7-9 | CASTKDRVYSSGNTIYF | TGTGCCAGCACCAAGGACCGTGTTTATAGCTCTGGAAACACCATATATTTT
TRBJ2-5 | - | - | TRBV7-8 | CASSLPMATQYF | TGTGCCAGCAGCTTACCCATGGCGACCCAGTACTTC
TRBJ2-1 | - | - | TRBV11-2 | CASSGGDASSYNEQFF | TGTGCCAGCAGCGGTGGGGACGCGAGCTCCTACAATGAGCAGTTCTTC
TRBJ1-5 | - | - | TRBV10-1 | CASSPDRSTPQPQHF | TGCGCCAGCAGTCCCGACAGGAGTACCCCCCAGCCCCAGCATTTT
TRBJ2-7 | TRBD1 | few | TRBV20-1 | CSARDRDRGPLYEQYF | TGCAGTGCTAGAGACCGCGACAGGGGGCCTTTATACGAGCAGTACTTC